This T cell receptor (beta chain) was identified during a study of blood T cell repertoires in COVID-19. For the study at large: Whether acute or convalescent, the COVID-19 samples came from the United States, Italy and Spain. PBMCs, B-cell-depleted T cells, or T cells provided the cDNA or gDNA that made up the material.

Per the study methods: Reference gene primer amplification gave nucleated cell count estimates. Profiling relied on immunoSEQ multiplex PCR, and the TCRdb table lists in-frame clones only, not all of them. That table supplies the V and J calls and clone size; D and trimming were determined from the DNA. This table holds 250,000 or so clones, roughly four fifths found once. The CDR3 consists of 18 residues. V was cut by 3 bases and J by 4 bases, with 24 bases left in between. Germline V gene lookup returns CDR1 MGHRA and CDR2 YSYEKL. V is TRBV4-1 and J is TRBJ1-1; unclear D gene. The sequenced sample consisted of peripheral blood. The receptor was derived from a man between 50 and 59 years old with acute or convalescent COVID-19. CDR3 nucleotides: TGCGCCAGCAGCCATGGCGGGATAGCAGTTCTTGGTGGCACTGAAGCTTTCTTT. Its protein product is CASSHGGIAVLGGTEAFF.